These T cell receptor beta chains were read from a single sample in a study of CD8+ T cells in alopecia areata. Method: immunoSEQ multiplex PCR; TCRdb's copy keeps in-frame clones and lacks some. The table records approximately 210,000 clones, about three fifths of them present only once. Sequences were derived from CD4+ T cells sorted from blood, sampled at week 4, from a patient treated with tofacitinib. These receptors all stem from a human donor with alopecia areata. Each CDR3 is given with its conserved first and last residue. A D gene is named only where the DNA matches it firmly. Where a row states a size, it is once, few, many or the class of an expanded clone; other rows omit it.

few	TRBV7-3	TRBJ1-6	NA	TGTGCCAGCAGCTTTTCAGGGGACGCTGACTCACCCCTCCACTTT	CASSFSGDADSPLHF
NA	TRBV25-1	TRBJ2-5	NA	TGTGCCAGCAGTGAAGGAAGCGGTGCGAAAGAGACCCAGTACTTC	CASSEGSGAKETQYF
NA	TRBV2	TRBJ2-5	NA	TGTGCCAGCAGTGGGAGGGGAGAGACCCAGTACTTC	CASSGRGETQYF
NA	TRBV29-1	TRBJ1-2	TRBD1	TGCAGCGCCCGCCGGGACAGGGAGGACCTCTCGGGTGGCTACACCTTC	CSARRDREDLSGGYTF
NA	TRBV29-1	TRBJ1-4	NA	TGCAGCGTCACGGCCGCACAGAATGAAAAACTGTTTTTT	CSVTAAQNEKLFF
NA	TRBV29-1	TRBJ1-5	NA	TGCAGCGTCTCTCAGGGAAATAGCAATCAGCCCCAGCATTTT	CSVSQGNSNQPQHF
NA	TRBV2	TRBJ1-2	NA	TGTGCCAGCAGTGAGGGGCAGGGCTATGGCTACACCTTC	CASSEGQGYGYTF
NA	TRBV7-2	TRBJ2-4	TRBD1	TGTGCCAGCAGACTATACTCACACGGACAGGGGGCCAAAAACATTCAGTACTTC	CASRLYSHGQGAKNIQYF
NA	TRBV27	TRBJ1-4	NA	TGTGCCAGCAGTTCACTCAGGGCAACTAATGAAAAACTGTTTTTT	CASSSLRATNEKLFF
once	TRBV9	TRBJ2-7	TRBD2	TGTGCCAGCAGCGTAGCGACTAGCGGGGGCTACGAGCAGTACTTC	CASSVATSGGYEQYF
NA	TRBV12-5	TRBJ1-6	NA	TGTGCTAGTGGTTTGGCAAGGAGTTCACCCCTCCACTTT	CASGLARSSPLHF
few	TRBV25-1	TRBJ2-1	NA	TGTGCCAGCAGTGACCTAGGCATTCGGACCCGCCGGAATGAGCAGTTCTTC	CASSDLGIRTRRNEQFF
few	TRBV28	TRBJ1-6	NA	TGTGCCAGCAGCGCCCGTGGGGCCCTCCACTTT	CASSARGALHF
NA	TRBV29-1	TRBJ1-1	NA	TGCAGCGTTCAGAATCGGTTGAAGGGTGAAGCTTTCTTT	CSVQNRLKGEAFF
NA	TRBV7-2	TRBJ2-5	TRBD1	TGTGCCAGCGGGACAGGGTCGGGAGAGACCCAGTACTTC	CASGTGSGETQYF
NA	TRBV5-1	TRBJ2-5	NA	TGCGCCAGCAGCTTGGATGGCAGGGGGGAAGAGACCCAGTACTTC	CASSLDGRGEETQYF
few	TRBV4-1	TRBJ2-5	TRBD1	TGCGCCAGCAGCCCCCGGACAGGCCAAGAGACCCAGTACTTC	CASSPRTGQETQYF
few	TRBV19	TRBJ2-7	TRBD1	TGTGCCAGTAGTAGACACAGGGGATCCTACGAGCAGTACTTC	CASSRHRGSYEQYF
NA	TRBV30	TRBJ2-3	NA	TGTGCCTGGAGTGAGGTCAACACAGATACGCAGTATTTT	CAWSEVNTDTQYF
NA	TRBV4-2	TRBJ1-5	TRBD1	TGTGCCAGCAGCCGGGGACAGTCCAATCAGCCCCAGCATTTT	CASSRGQSNQPQHF
NA	TRBV4-3	TRBJ2-6	TRBD1	TGCGCCAGCAGCCAAGCGGGACAGCCATTCTCTGGGGCCAACGTCCTGACTTTC	CASSQAGQPFSGANVLTF
NA	TRBV19	TRBJ1-1	NA	TGTGCCAGTAGTATTGCATTGAACACTGAAGCTTTCTTT	CASSIALNTEAFF
few	TRBV30	TRBJ1-1	NA	TGTGCCTGGAGTGTGAGGGGCATCACTGAAGCTTTCTTT	CAWSVRGITEAFF
few	TRBV5-1	TRBJ2-2	NA	TGCGCCAGCAGCTTGGAGGTCGTTTACCAGAACACCGGGGAGCTGTTTTTT	CASSLEVVYQNTGELFF
NA	TRBV5-1	TRBJ1-5	TRBD1	TGCGCCAGCAGCGCGGACAGGGGGGATCAGCCCCAGCATTTT	CASSADRGDQPQHF
NA	TRBV4-2	TRBJ2-7	NA	TGTGCCAGCAGCCATGGACGCAGGGGCTACGAGCAGTACTTC	CASSHGRRGYEQYF
NA	TRBV30	TRBJ2-5	TRBD1	TGTGCCTGGAGCCGAACGACAGGGTTCGAAGAGACCCAGTACTTC	CAWSRTTGFEETQYF
NA	TRBV7-9	TRBJ2-3	TRBD2	TGTGCCAGCAGCTCTTTCCTCCGTGGACTAGCGGGGGTCAGAGATACGCAGTATTTT	CASSSFLRGLAGVRDTQYF
NA	TRBV29-1	TRBJ2-7	TRBD2	TGCAGCGTCGGACTAGCGGGGTCCTACGAGCAGTACTTC	CSVGLAGSYEQYF
NA	TRBV5-1	TRBJ1-2	NA	TGCGCCAGCAGCCCCGGAGGCGGGGATGACTATGGCTACACCTTC	CASSPGGGDDYGYTF
few	TRBV29-1	TRBJ1-5	TRBD1	TGCAGCGTAGAACAGGGGAACAATCAGCCCCAGCATTTT	CSVEQGNNQPQHF
NA	TRBV29-1	TRBJ2-4	TRBD2	TGCAGCGTTGAAGCCGGGACTAGGTACTTC	CSVEAGTRYF
NA	TRBV27	TRBJ1-2	NA	TGTGCCAGCAGTTTACAGGGCCGAGCTAACTATGGCTACACCTTC	CASSLQGRANYGYTF
NA	TRBV5-1	TRBJ1-4	NA	TGCGCCAGCAGCTTGGGCAGGGGTGATGAAAAACTGTTTTTT	CASSLGRGDEKLFF
NA	TRBV7-2	TRBJ2-7	NA	TGTGCCAGCAGCTTAGGAGCGGGCTACGAGCAGTACTTC	CASSLGAGYEQYF
NA	TRBV6-5	TRBJ1-1	NA	TGTGCCAGCAGTTACTTGGGGAAAGCGGACACTGAAGCTTTCTTT	CASSYLGKADTEAFF
NA	TRBV6-5	TRBJ2-1	TRBD2	TGTGCCAGCAGTTACACTCGGACTAGAGACAATGAGCAGTTCTTC	CASSYTRTRDNEQFF
few	TRBV29-1	TRBJ1-5	NA	TGCAGCGTCCTAGGACTTGGGGATCAGCCCCAGCATTTT	CSVLGLGDQPQHF
NA	TRBV11-2	TRBJ1-1	NA	TGTGCCAGCAGCTTAGTTTCGGCCGTGGGTGAAGCTTTCTTT	CASSLVSAVGEAFF
few	TRBV5-1	TRBJ2-1	NA	TGCGCCAGCAGCTTGGAGGCGGGGGCGCCGGGCCAGTTCTTC	CASSLEAGAPGQFF
NA	TRBV5-6	TRBJ1-2	NA	TGTGCCAGCAGCTTCGGGGCTGACTATGGCTACACCTTC	CASSFGADYGYTF
NA	TRBV7-9	TRBJ2-6	NA	TGTGCCAGCAGCTTAGCAACCCAGCTAGTAGGGTCTGGGGCCAACGTCCTGACTTTC	CASSLATQLVGSGANVLTF
many	TRBV7-2	TRBJ2-5	NA	TGTGCCAGCAGCATCCAAGAGACCCAGTACTTC	CASSIQETQYF
NA	TRBV5-1	TRBJ2-5	TRBD1	TGCGCCAGCAGCCCACAGGGGCGGCAAGAGACCCAGTACTTC	CASSPQGRQETQYF
NA	TRBV7-6	TRBJ2-1	TRBD1	TGTGCCAGCAGCCCTCGGACAGGGCTCCAGTTCTTC	CASSPRTGLQFF
NA	TRBV28	TRBJ1-2	NA	TGTGCCAGCAGTACCGATCAGGGGTATGGCTACACCTTC	CASSTDQGYGYTF
few	TRBV7-2	TRBJ2-3	NA	TGTGCCAGCAGCCCTGAAGGACAAGGCACAGATACGCAGTATTTT	CASSPEGQGTDTQYF
NA	TRBV29-1	TRBJ2-7	TRBD2	TGCAGCGTTGCGGGACTAGCGGGGTTTTACGAGCAGTACTTC	CSVAGLAGFYEQYF
NA	TRBV29-1	TRBJ2-7	NA	TGCAGCGTAAGACAGTACGAGCAGTACTTC	CSVRQYEQYF
few	TRBV28	TRBJ2-3	NA	TGTGCCAGCAGTTTATGGAATGGAGACTTCACAGATACGCAGTATTTT	CASSLWNGDFTDTQYF
NA	TRBV29-1	TRBJ2-1	NA	TGCAGCGTCGCCCCCGTGGGCAATGAGCAGTTCTTC	CSVAPVGNEQFF
NA	TRBV18	TRBJ2-3	TRBD2	TGTGCCAGCTCACCGGAAGCGGGGTACACAGATACGCAGTATTTT	CASSPEAGYTDTQYF
NA	TRBV29-1	TRBJ1-4	TRBD1	TGCAGCGTTGAGCAGGGGGGGGCATGGAATGAAAAACTGTTTTTT	CSVEQGGAWNEKLFF
few	TRBV5-4	TRBJ2-2	NA	TGTGCCAGCAGCTTGGAAGCAGGGGCGAACACCGGGGAGCTGTTTTTT	CASSLEAGANTGELFF
NA	TRBV5-1	TRBJ2-2	NA	TGCGCCAGCAGCTTGGTGGCAGGGCACACCGGGGAGCTGTTTTTT	CASSLVAGHTGELFF
NA	TRBV2	TRBJ1-1	TRBD1	TGTGCCAGCAAGGGACAGGATGCTGAAGCTTTCTTT	CASKGQDAEAFF
NA	TRBV2	TRBJ1-5	TRBD1	TGTGCCAGCAGTGCTAGGGACAGGGGGAAGCCCCAGCATTTT	CASSARDRGKPQHF
few	TRBV5-1	TRBJ2-1	TRBD2	TGCGCCAGCAGCCCGTCAAGCGGGGGGGTTTACAATGAGCAGTTCTTC	CASSPSSGGVYNEQFF